This paragraph covers one TCR beta chain sequence. Its antigen is unidentified. This specimen comes from a study of somatic mutations in cytotoxic T cells in rheumatoid arthritis. Overall study results and limits: With some 69 patients examined, under 10 had a largest CD8+ clone exceeding 20% of CD8+ cells.

Study processing details: After comparison against published virus-specific TCRB sequences, only a few of the patient CD8+ clones larger than 1% turned out to match them. The protocol was immunoSEQ multiplex PCR, while the TCRdb copy is restricted to in-frame clones and leaves out a portion. From that table come the V and J calls and clone size; the DNA was used to work out D and trimming. The sample has under 20,000 clones, 60% to 85% seen once. In germline, CDR1 is SNHLY, CDR2 FYNNEI. The CDR3 length is 15 residues. The clonotype was recovered from an adult with rheumatoid arthritis. The J gene is TRBJ2-5, the V gene TRBV2, with 8 nucleotides matching TRBD1. The last part of the DNA fits TRBJ2-7 better; the J call may be wrong. The sample comprised CD8+ T cells sorted from blood. The CDR3 sequence: CASSGQGARPYEQYF. In DNA, the CDR3 is TGTGCCAGCAGTGGCCAGGGGGCGAGACCCTACGAGCAGTACTTC.